These 9 T cell receptor beta chains originate from one sample sequenced in a study of blood T cell repertoires in COVID-19. Measured with immunoSEQ multiplex PCR; TCRdb has only the in-frame clones, and not every one. The table has 210,000 or so clones, about 92% seen once; the top ten hold roughly 1.2%. What was sequenced was peripheral blood. These receptors all come from a man aged 30-40 years with acute or convalescent COVID-19.

The V gene is TRBV4-1, the J gene TRBJ2-5; TRBD2 aligns across 10 bases. The CDR3 is 16 amino acids. The V segment lost 0 bases and the J segment 5 bases; nucleotides outside the gene matches: 6. CDR1 MGHRA and CDR2 YSYEKL come from the germline V gene. DNA for the CDR3: TGCGCCAGCAGCCAAGATCTAGCGGGAGTGTTGGAGACCCAGTACTTC. Translated, it gives CASSQDLAGVLETQYF.

J is TRBJ2-5 and V is TRBV27, with D possibly TRBD2 on 6 matching bases. This CDR3 contains 15 residues. The V and J ends lost 4 bases and 5 bases respectively, with 17 bases between them. Germline assignment: CDR1 MNHEY and CDR2 SMNVEV (reference sequence). CDR3 bases: TGTGCCAGCAGTTCCACCACGGGGGTTGGCGAGACCCAGTACTTC. Translation gives CASSSTTGVGETQYF.

The rearrangement links TRBV28 to TRBJ1-1, with a weak D call TRBD1 (5 bases). This CDR3 has 14 amino acids. Trimming took 6 bases from V and 1 from J, leaving 12 bases between them. Germline CDR1 reads MDHEN; CDR2 reads SYDVKM. DNA for the CDR3: TGTGCCAGCAGATATACTGACAGGAACACTGAAGCTTTCTTT. Amino acids: CASRYTDRNTEAFF.

The chain is built from TRBV6-6 and TRBJ2-5; TRBD1 is a possible D gene (5 bases). The CDR3 runs to 13 residues. From germline, CDR1 is MNHNY and CDR2 SVGAGI (reference sequence). V gave up 6 bases and J gave up 5 bases, with 13 bases separating them. CDR3 DNA sequence: TGTGCCAGCAGCCCAGGGATGGGGGAGACCCAGTACTTC. Protein product: CASSPGMGETQYF.

The chain recombines TRBV28 with TRBJ1-2; D unclear. V lost 1 base and J 4 bases, leaving 4 bases between the germline ends. The CDR3 has 12 amino acids. The germline CDR1 and CDR2 sequences are MDHEN and SYDVKM. The CDR3 sequence is CASSLSLYGYTF. CDR3 nucleotides: TGTGCCAGCAGTTTATCCCTCTATGGCTACACCTTC.

This clone was counted a few times. This chain joins TRBV28 and TRBJ1-2; 7 positions agree with TRBD1. Germline values: CDR1 MDHEN, CDR2 SYDVKM. The length of the CDR3 is 17 residues. The J segment lost 1 base and the V segment lost 9 bases, leaving 17 bases of the junction unmatched. The CDR3 loop is CASRAAHSGQFNYGYTF. The CDR3 DNA reads TGTGCCAGTCGGGCGGCCCACTCGGGACAGTTTAACTATGGCTACACCTTC.

The rearrangement links TRBV11-2 to TRBJ2-7; the match to TRBD2 covers 8 bases. The CDR3 loop spans 14 amino acids. The germline gives CDR1 SGHAT, CDR2 FQNNGV. J gave up 7 bases and V 4 bases, and 9 bases lay outside the gene matches. The CDR3 here is CASSSIAGTREQYF. In DNA, the CDR3 is TGTGCCAGCAGCTCTATAGCGGGAACGAGAGAGCAGTACTTC.

The chain couples TRBV14 to TRBJ2-3; tentatively, D is TRBD2 (6 bases). This CDR3 is 13 amino acids long. Trimming took 4 bases from V and 4 from J, leaving 9 bases between them. Germline V gene lookup returns CDR1 SGHDN and CDR2 FVKESK. The CDR3 is CASSPRLADTQYF. For the CDR3, the DNA is TGTGCCAGCAGCCCGCGACTAGCAGATACGCAGTATTTT.

The chain is built from TRBV11-2 and TRBJ2-2; D perhaps matches TRBD1 (5 bases). This CDR3 is built from 16 residues. The germline gives CDR1 SGHAT, CDR2 FQNNGV. Trimming removed 1 base from V and 2 bases from J, with 11 bases in between. The CDR3 here is CASSLGRGRNTGELFF. CDR3 nucleotide sequence: TGTGCCAGCAGCTTAGGTAGGGGCCGTAACACCGGGGAGCTGTTTTTT.